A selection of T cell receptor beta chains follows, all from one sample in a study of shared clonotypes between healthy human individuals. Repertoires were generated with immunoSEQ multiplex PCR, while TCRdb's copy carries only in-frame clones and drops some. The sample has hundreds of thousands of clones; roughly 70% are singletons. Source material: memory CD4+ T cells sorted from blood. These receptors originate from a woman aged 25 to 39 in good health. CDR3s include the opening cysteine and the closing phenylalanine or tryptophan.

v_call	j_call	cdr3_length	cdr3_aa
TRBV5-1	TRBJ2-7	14	CASSGTGLSYEQYF
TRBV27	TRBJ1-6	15	CASSAAAVWNSPLHF
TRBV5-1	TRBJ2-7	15	CASSPGDISSYEQYF
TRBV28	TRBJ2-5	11	CASKVRETQYF
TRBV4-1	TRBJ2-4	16	CASSQEYSLAKNIQYF
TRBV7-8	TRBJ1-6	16	CASSLLRGQGNSPLHF
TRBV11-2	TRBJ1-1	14	CASSLGRVPTEAFF
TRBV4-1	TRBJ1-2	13	CASSSGTGPGYTF
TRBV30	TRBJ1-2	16	CAWIQPGTGSNYGYTF
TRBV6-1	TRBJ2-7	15	CASSAQLEPSTKQYF
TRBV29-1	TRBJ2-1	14	CSVSTTSGNNEQFF
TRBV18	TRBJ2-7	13	CASSPPGQYEQYF
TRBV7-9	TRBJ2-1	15	CASSLGTSTYNEQFF
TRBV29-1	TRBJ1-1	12	CSVTGSNTEAFF
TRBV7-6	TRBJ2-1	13	CASSPGPHNEQFF
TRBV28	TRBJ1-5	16	CASSPNPGRRDQPQHF
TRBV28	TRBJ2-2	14	CASSPMTGTGELFF
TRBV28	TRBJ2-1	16	CASGASGLLNSNEQFF
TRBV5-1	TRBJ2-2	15	CASSLGDRNTGELFF
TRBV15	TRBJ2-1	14	CATGTRHIYNEQFF
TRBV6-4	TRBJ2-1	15	CASNPQPGTPNEQFF
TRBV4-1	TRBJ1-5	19	CASSRLWVVTGGKDQPQHF
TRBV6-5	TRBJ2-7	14	CASSPGRRYYEQYF
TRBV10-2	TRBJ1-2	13	CASRGAGGNGYTF
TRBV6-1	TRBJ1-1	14	CASRRTAPNTEAFF
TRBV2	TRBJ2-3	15	CASSERRGSTDTQYF
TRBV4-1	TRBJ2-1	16	CASSQDTLAGLNEQFF
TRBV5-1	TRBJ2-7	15	CASRGLAGGSYEQYF
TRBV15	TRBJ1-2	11	CATSGAGGYTF
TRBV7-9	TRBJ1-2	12	CASSAQGSGYTF
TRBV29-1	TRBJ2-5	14	CSGQQGLSQETQYF
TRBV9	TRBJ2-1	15	CASSVQGIGNNEQFF
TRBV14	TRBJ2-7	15	CASSEILTQSYEQYF
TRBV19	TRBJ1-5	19	CASRIRRQGYFDSNQPQHF
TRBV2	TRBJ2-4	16	CASSEDRGIAKNIQYF